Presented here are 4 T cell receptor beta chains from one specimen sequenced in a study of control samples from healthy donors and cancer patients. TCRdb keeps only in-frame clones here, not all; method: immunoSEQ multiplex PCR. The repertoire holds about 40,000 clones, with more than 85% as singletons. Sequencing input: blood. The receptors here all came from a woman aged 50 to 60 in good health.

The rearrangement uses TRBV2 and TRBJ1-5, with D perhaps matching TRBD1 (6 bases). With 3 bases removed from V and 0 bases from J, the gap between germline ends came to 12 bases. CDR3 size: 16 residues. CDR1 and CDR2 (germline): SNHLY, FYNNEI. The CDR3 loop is CASSDMTGDSNQPQHF. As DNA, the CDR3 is TGTGCCAGCAGTGATATGACAGGAGATAGCAATCAGCCCCAGCATTTT.

The CDR3 DNA is TGTGCCAGCAGCCCCGAACCGGGGACTAGCGGATCCTACGAGCAGTACTTC. The encoded protein is CASSPEPGTSGSYEQYF. V is TRBV4-2 and J is TRBJ2-7; 11 bases are a match to TRBD2. This CDR3 region has 17 residues. V lost 4 bases to trimming and J lost 1 base; unmatched junction nucleotides: 9. The germline V gene encodes CDR1 LGHNA and CDR2 YNFKEQ.

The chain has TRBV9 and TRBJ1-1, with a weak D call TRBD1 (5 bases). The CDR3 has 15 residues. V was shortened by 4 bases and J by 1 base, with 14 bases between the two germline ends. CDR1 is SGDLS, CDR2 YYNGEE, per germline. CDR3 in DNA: TGTGCCAGCAGCCCCCAATGGACACCGAACACTGAAGCTTTCTTT. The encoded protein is CASSPQWTPNTEAFF.

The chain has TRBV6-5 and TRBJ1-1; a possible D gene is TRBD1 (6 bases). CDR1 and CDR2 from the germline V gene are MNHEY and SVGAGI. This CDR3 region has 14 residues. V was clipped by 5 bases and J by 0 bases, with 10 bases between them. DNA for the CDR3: TGTGCCAGCAGTAGATCAGGGGTGAACACTGAAGCTTTCTTT. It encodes CASSRSGVNTEAFF.